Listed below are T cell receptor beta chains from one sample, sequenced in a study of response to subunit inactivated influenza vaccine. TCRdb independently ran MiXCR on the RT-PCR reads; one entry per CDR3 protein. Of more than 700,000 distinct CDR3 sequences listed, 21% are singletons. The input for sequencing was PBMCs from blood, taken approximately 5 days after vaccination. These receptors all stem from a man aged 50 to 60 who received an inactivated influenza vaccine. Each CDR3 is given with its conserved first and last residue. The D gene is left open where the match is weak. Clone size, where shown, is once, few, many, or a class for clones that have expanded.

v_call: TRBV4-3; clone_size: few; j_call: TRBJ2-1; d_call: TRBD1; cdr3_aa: CASSQWTGLGYNEQFF; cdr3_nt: TGCGCCAGCAGCCAATGGACAGGCCTGGGCTACAATGAGCAGTTCTTC
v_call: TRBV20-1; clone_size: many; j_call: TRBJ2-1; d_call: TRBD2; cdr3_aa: CSARTSGPTNEQFF; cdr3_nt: TGCAGTGCCAGGACTAGCGGACCTACCAATGAGCAGTTCTTC
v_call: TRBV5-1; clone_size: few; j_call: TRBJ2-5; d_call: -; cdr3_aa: CASSLRDGREGAQYF; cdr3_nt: TGCGCCAGCAGCTTAAGGGACGGACGCGAGGGGGCCCAGTACTTC
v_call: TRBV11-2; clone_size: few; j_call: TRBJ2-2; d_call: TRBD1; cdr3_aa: CASSPWTGGVTGELFF; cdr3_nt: TGTGCCAGCAGCCCTTGGACAGGGGGAGTTACCGGGGAGCTGTTTTTT
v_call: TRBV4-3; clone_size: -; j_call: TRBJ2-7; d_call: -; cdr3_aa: CASSRTKWTVYEQYF; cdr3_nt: TGCGCCAGCAGCCGTACCAAGTGGACAGTGTACGAGCAGTACTTC
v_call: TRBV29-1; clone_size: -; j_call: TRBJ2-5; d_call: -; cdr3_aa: CSVAGPSQETQYF; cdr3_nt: TGCAGCGTTGCAGGGCCCTCACAAGAGACCCAGTACTTC
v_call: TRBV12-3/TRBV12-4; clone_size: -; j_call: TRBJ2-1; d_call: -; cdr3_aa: CASSTNSDRSPFF; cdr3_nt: TGTGCCAGCAGTACCAACTCCGACCGAAGCCCGTTCTTC
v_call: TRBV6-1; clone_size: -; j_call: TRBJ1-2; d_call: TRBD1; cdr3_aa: CASSPLPGQGVYGYTF; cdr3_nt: TGTGCCAGCAGTCCACTACCTGGACAGGGGGTGTATGGCTACACCTTC
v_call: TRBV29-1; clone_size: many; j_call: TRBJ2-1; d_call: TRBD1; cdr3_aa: CSVPGTGRNEQFF; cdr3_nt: TGCAGCGTTCCCGGGACAGGGCGCAATGAGCAGTTCTTC
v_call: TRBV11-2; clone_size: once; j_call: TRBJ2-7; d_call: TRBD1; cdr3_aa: CASSLVFSGGYEQYF; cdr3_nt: TGTGCCAGCAGCTTAGTTTTCTCAGGGGGCTACGAGCAGTACTTC
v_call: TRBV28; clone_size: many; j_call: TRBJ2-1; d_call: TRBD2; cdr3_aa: CASSLAGGPSYNEQFF; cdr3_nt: TGTGCCAGCAGTTTAGCGGGAGGGCCATCCTACAATGAGCAGTTCTTC
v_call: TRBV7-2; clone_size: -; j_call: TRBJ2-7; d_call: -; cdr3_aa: CASSLVESYEQYF; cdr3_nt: TGTGCCAGCAGCTTAGTGGAGTCCTACGAGCAGTACTTC
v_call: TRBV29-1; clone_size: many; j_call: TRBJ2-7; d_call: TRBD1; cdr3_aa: CSVEGSLGQGIYEQYF; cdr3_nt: TGCAGCGTTGAAGGTTCCTTGGGACAGGGGATTTACGAGCAGTACTTC
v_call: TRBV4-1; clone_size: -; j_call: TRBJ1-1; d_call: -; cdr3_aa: CASSQEVPGGTEAFF; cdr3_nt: TGCGCCAGCAGCCAAGAGGTTCCCGGGGGCACTGAAGCTTTCTTT
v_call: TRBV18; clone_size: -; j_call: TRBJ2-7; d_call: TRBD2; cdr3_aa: CASSPGTSDSYEQYF; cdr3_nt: TGTGCCAGCTCACCAGGGACTAGCGACTCCTACGAGCAGTACTTC
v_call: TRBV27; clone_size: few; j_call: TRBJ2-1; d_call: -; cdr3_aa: CASSPNENEQFF; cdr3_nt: TGTGCCAGCAGTCCCAATGAGAATGAGCAGTTCTTC
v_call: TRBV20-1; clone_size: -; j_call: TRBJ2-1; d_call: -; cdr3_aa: CSASSQGLVNEQFF; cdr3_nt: TGCAGTGCTAGTTCTCAGGGTCTTGTCAATGAGCAGTTCTTC
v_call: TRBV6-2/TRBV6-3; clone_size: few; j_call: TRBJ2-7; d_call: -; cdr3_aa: CASSLGLHLSYEQYF; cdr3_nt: TGTGCCAGCAGTCTGGGACTCCACCTCTCCTACGAGCAGTACTTC
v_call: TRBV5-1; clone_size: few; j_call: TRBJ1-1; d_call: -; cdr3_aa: CASSPHRDTEAFF; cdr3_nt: TGCGCCAGCAGCCCTCATCGGGACACTGAAGCTTTCTTT
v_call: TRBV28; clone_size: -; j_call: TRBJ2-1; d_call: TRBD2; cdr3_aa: CASETIGEGNEQFF; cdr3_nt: TGTGCCAGCGAGACGATCGGGGAGGGGAATGAGCAGTTCTTC
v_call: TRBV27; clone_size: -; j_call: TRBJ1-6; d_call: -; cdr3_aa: CASSLRFRSDKMGSPLHF; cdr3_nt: TGTGCCAGCAGTTTAAGGTTCCGGAGTGATAAAATGGGTTCACCCCTCCACTTT
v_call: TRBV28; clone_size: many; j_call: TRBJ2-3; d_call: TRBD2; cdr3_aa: CASSTSGMGDTQYF; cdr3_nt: TGTGCCAGCAGTACTAGCGGGATGGGAGATACGCAGTATTTT
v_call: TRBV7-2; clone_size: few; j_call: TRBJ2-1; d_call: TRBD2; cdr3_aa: CASSYSGGEYNEQFF; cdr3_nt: TGTGCCAGCAGCTATAGCGGGGGGGAATACAATGAGCAGTTCTTC
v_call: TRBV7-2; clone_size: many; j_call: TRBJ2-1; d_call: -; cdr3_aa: CASSLAGVGYNEQFF; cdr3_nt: TGTGCCAGCAGCTTAGCGGGAGTCGGCTACAATGAGCAGTTCTTC
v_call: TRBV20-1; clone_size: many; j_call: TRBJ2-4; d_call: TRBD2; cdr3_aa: CSARGPGGDIQYF; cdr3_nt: TGCAGTGCTAGAGGGCCGGGGGGGGACATTCAGTACTTC
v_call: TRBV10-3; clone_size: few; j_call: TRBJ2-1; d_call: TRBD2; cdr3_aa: CAITASGSSYNEQFF; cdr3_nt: TGTGCCATTACAGCTAGCGGGAGCTCCTACAATGAGCAGTTCTTC
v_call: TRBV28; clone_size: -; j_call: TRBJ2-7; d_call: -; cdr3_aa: CASRRRAVVPGPYEQYF; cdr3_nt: TGTGCCAGCAGACGCCGAGCGGTGGTTCCGGGACCCTACGAGCAGTACTTC
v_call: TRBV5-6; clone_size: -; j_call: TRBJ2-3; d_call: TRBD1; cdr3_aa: CASSPGTVLTDTQYF; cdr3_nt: TGTGCCAGCAGCCCCGGGACAGTCCTCACAGATACGCAGTATTTT
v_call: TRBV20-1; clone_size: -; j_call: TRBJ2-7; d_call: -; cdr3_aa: CSARQVVAYEQYF; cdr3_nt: TGCAGTGCTAGACAGGTAGTTGCCTACGAGCAGTACTTC
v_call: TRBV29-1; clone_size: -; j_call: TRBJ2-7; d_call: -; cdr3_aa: CSVEEFRSSSYEQYF; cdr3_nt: TGCAGCGTTGAAGAATTCAGATCCTCCTCCTACGAGCAGTACTTC
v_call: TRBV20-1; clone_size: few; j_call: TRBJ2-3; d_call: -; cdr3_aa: CSAQDTDTQYF; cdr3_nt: TGCAGTGCTCAGGACACAGATACGCAGTATTTT
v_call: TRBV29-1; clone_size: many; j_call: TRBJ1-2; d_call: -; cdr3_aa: CSVPTGARNYGYTF; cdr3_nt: TGCAGCGTCCCAACCGGAGCGCGTAACTATGGCTACACCTTC
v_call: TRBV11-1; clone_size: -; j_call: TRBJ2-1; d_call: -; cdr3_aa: CASTSRRGGKSSYNEQFF; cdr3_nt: TGTGCCAGCACCTCCCGGAGGGGTGGGAAAAGCTCCTACAATGAGCAGTTCTTC
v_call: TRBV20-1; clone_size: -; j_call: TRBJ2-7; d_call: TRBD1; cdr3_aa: CSAPRQGARFYEQYF; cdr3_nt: TGCAGTGCCCCAAGACAGGGGGCGAGGTTCTACGAGCAGTACTTC
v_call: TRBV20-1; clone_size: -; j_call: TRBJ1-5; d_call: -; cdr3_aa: CSANKPDSNQPQHF; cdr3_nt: TGCAGTGCTAATAAGCCTGATAGCAATCAGCCCCAGCATTTT
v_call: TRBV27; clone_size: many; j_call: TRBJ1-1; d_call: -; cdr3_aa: CASSLSHRGTEAFF; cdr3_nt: TGTGCCAGCAGTTTATCTCACCGGGGCACTGAAGCTTTCTTT
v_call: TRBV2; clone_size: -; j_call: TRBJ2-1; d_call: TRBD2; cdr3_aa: CASRQTSGGNNEQFF; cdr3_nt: TGTGCCAGCAGGCAGACTAGCGGGGGGAACAATGAGCAGTTCTTC
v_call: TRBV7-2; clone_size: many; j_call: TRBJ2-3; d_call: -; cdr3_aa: CASSFGADTQYF; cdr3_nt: TGTGCCAGCAGCTTTGGAGCAGATACGCAGTATTTT
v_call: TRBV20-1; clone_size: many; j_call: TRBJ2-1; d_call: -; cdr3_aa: CSASGGGYNEQFF; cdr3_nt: TGCAGTGCTAGTGGAGGGGGGTACAATGAGCAGTTCTTC
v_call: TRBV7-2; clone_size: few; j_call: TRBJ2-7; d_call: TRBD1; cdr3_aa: CASSKAGTGTSEQYF; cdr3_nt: TGTGCCAGCAGCAAGGCCGGGACAGGGACAAGCGAGCAGTACTTC
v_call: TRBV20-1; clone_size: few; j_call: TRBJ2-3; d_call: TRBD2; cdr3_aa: CSARDHEWGGDTDTQYF; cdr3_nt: TGCAGTGCTAGAGATCATGAATGGGGGGGGGACACAGATACGCAGTATTTT
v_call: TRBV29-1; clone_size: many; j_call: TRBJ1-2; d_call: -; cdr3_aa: CSVGGKDGYTF; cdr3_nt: TGCAGCGTTGGAGGGAAGGATGGCTACACCTTC
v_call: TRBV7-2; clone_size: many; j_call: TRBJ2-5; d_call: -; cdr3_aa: CASSFGPQETQYF; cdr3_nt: TGTGCCAGCAGCTTCGGCCCCCAAGAGACCCAGTACTTC
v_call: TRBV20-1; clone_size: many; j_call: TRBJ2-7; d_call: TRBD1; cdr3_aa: CSARGQGVYEQYF; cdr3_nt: TGCAGTGCTAGGGGGCAGGGGGTGTACGAGCAGTACTTC
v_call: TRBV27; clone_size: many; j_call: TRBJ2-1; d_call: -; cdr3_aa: CASSLRRWNNNEQFF; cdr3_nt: TGTGCCAGCAGTTTACGGCGCTGGAACAACAATGAGCAGTTCTTC
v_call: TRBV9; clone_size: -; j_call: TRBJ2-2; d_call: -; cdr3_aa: CASSVEGLNGGELFF; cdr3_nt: TGTGCCAGCAGCGTAGAGGGACTTAATGGCGGGGAGCTGTTTTTT